The present T cell receptor (beta chain) was sequenced within a study of T cells in Graves' hyperthyroidism and ophthalmopathy. General observations from the study: Through a model of 13 V-J features, ophthalmopathy was separated from stable hyperthyroidism. Blood samples included most of the expanded thyroid clonotypes exceeding 0.001.

The source material, RNA transcripts, was used to amplify TCR beta CDR3 regions. Initially, a first-round RT-PCR of the TCR CDR3 employed the HTBI primer set. TCRdb passed the multiplex PCR reads through MiXCR, listing each CDR3 protein once. The table lists 640,000 or so distinct CDR3 sequences, approximately 14% of them singletons, with roughly 6.9% in the top ten. Together with thyroid ultrasound, orbital computed tomography, serum thyroxine and TRAb, clinical symptoms were used for diagnoses. PBMCs stemmed from about 9.7 ml fresh peripheral blood. This clonotype was recorded at least ten times. Its antigen is as yet unknown. V gave up 7 bases and J gave up 5 bases, with 9 bases separating them. Germline CDR1 SGHVS, CDR2 FQNEAQ. The CDR3 sequence is 13 residues long.

Sequenced sample: blood. This TCR derives from a young woman with Graves' ophthalmopathy. The genes are TRBV7-8 and TRBJ2-6, with D unclear. For the CDR3, the DNA is TGTGCCAGCACCTCGGTGAGGGCCAACGTCCTGACTTTC. Its protein is CASTSVRANVLTF.